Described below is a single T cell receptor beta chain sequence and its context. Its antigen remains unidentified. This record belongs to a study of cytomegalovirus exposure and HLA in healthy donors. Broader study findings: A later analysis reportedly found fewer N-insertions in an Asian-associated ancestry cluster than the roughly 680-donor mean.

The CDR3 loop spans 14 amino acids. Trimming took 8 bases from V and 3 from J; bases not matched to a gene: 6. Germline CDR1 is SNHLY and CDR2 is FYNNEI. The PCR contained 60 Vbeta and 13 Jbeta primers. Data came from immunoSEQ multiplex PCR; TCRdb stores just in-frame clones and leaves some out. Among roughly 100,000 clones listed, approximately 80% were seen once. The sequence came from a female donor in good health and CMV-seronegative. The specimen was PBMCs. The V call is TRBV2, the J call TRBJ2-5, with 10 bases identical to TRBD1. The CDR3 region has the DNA TGTGCCAGCTACAGGGACAGGGGAAAAGAGACCCAGTACTTC. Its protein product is CASYRDRGKETQYF.